This record looks at one T cell receptor beta chain sequence and its context. Its antigen is still unknown. Germline V lookup: CDR1 LNHDA, CDR2 SQIVND (reference sequence). The CDR3 is 14 amino acids. V was pared by 1 base and J by 2 bases, with 6 bases between. The record originates from a study of neoadjuvant anti-PD-1 for oral cavity cancer. Across the whole study: Before surgery, most patients got three to four biweekly 3 mg/kg nivolumab doses. Study-level findings and limits: Each response group had just a few patients in TCR analyses. Post-nivolumab, blood T cell clonality was significantly elevated in non-responders.

Clones were read by immunoSEQ multiplex PCR, and TCRdb kept only the in-frame ones, dropping some. The data show fewer than 70,000 clones, roughly three quarters seen once. The specimen comprised PBMCs, sampled before nivolumab (anti-PD-1) treatment. The receptor was isolated from a person between 35 and 79 years old with oral cavity squamous cell carcinoma. The chain carries TRBV19 and TRBJ1-3, with unresolved D. CDR3 DNA sequence: TGTGCCAGTAGTATAGGAAGGGCTGGAAACACCATATATTTT. Translation gives CASSIGRAGNTIYF.